This is a list of T cell receptor beta chains from one sample in a study of blood T cell repertoires in COVID-19. Measured with immunoSEQ multiplex PCR; TCRdb has only the in-frame clones, and not every one. The sample lists about 140,000 clones, roughly 80% occurring once. The sample was peripheral blood. The receptors derive from a man aged 45-60 years with acute or convalescent COVID-19. Both conserved end residues are part of each CDR3. The D gene is left open where the match is weak. Clone size is shown for a subset of rows, as once, few, many or a class of expanded clone.

j_call: TRBJ1-2
clone_size: -
d_call: -
v_call: TRBV6-6
cdr3_nt: TGTGCCAGCAGCCAGGGGCGTCCTCCTAACTATGGCTACACCTTC
cdr3_aa: CASSQGRPPNYGYTF

j_call: TRBJ1-5
clone_size: -
d_call: -
v_call: TRBV30
cdr3_nt: TGTGCCTGGAGTGTGGGAGTGGGTCTGAAGCCCCAGCATTTT
cdr3_aa: CAWSVGVGLKPQHF

j_call: TRBJ1-2
clone_size: few
d_call: TRBD1
v_call: TRBV11-2
cdr3_nt: TGTGCCAGCAGCCGACGACAGGGGGCAGATGGCTACACCTTC
cdr3_aa: CASSRRQGADGYTF

j_call: TRBJ2-6
clone_size: -
d_call: -
v_call: TRBV10-3
cdr3_nt: TGTGCCATCAGTGGGGGAGGCGGGGGCATTTCTGGGGCCAACGTCCTGACTTTC
cdr3_aa: CAISGGGGGISGANVLTF

j_call: TRBJ1-4
clone_size: -
d_call: -
v_call: TRBV3-1/TRBV3-2
cdr3_nt: TGTGCCAGCAGCGCATCGGACAGATTTAATGAAAAACTGTTTTTT
cdr3_aa: CASSASDRFNEKLFF

j_call: TRBJ1-5
clone_size: many
d_call: TRBD1
v_call: TRBV2
cdr3_nt: TGTGCCAGCAGTTTTGACAGGGGAGGGCAGCCCCAGCATTTT
cdr3_aa: CASSFDRGGQPQHF

j_call: TRBJ1-1
clone_size: once
d_call: TRBD1
v_call: TRBV30
cdr3_nt: TGTGCCCGACGCGACAGGGGGCGGACTGAAGCTTTCTTT
cdr3_aa: CARRDRGRTEAFF

j_call: TRBJ2-5
clone_size: -
d_call: -
v_call: TRBV6-2/TRBV6-3
cdr3_nt: TGTGCCAGCAGTTACGGCAGGGCGAAAGAGACCCAGTACTTC
cdr3_aa: CASSYGRAKETQYF

j_call: TRBJ2-1
clone_size: -
d_call: TRBD1
v_call: TRBV7-9
cdr3_nt: TGTGCCAGCAGCTCCTGGACAGGGATATATGATGAGCAGTTCTTC
cdr3_aa: CASSSWTGIYDEQFF

j_call: TRBJ1-6
clone_size: -
d_call: TRBD1
v_call: TRBV5-1
cdr3_nt: TGCGCCAGCAGCCCGACAGGCGGGGACAGACGTTCCCCCACTAATAATTCACCCCTCCACTTT
cdr3_aa: CASSPTGGDRRSPTNNSPLHF

j_call: TRBJ1-1
clone_size: -
d_call: -
v_call: TRBV6-5
cdr3_nt: TGTGCCAGCAGTTACTCAGTAGGGGCGAACACTGAAGCTTTCTTT
cdr3_aa: CASSYSVGANTEAFF

j_call: TRBJ2-5
clone_size: -
d_call: TRBD2
v_call: TRBV9
cdr3_nt: TGTGCCAGCAGCGGATCGGGTGGGGAGGGAGAGACCCAGTACTTC
cdr3_aa: CASSGSGGEGETQYF

j_call: TRBJ2-1
clone_size: -
d_call: TRBD2
v_call: TRBV18
cdr3_nt: TGTGCCAGCTCACCACCGACGGGACTAGCGGGGCGCAATGAGCAGTTCTTC
cdr3_aa: CASSPPTGLAGRNEQFF

j_call: TRBJ2-7
clone_size: -
d_call: TRBD2
v_call: TRBV5-8
cdr3_nt: TGTGCCAGCAGACTTGGACTAGCGGGGGGCTCCTACGAGCAGTACTTC
cdr3_aa: CASRLGLAGGSYEQYF